This TCR beta chain appears in the sequencing data of a study of blood T cell repertoires in COVID-19. Study-wide context: The analysed material was cDNA or gDNA that came from T cells, B-cell-depleted T cells, or PBMCs.

Germline CDR1 and CDR2: SGHKS and YYEKEE (reference sequence). V was trimmed by 4 bases and J by 2 bases, leaving 10 bases between them. The CDR3 is 13 residues long. Per the original data handling: Amplification of reference gene primers was used by the study to estimate nucleated cell counts. Assay: immunoSEQ multiplex PCR; the TCRdb copy retains only in-frame clones and omits some. V and J calls plus clone size are reproduced from that table; the DNA served to infer D and trimming. This table holds approximately 170,000 clones, 70% to 90% found once. The source of this sequence is a man aged 50-60 years who had recovered from COVID-19. Sequencing used peripheral blood. This chain links TRBV5-5 with TRBJ2-7; TRBD2 might be the D (5 bases). The CDR3 nucleotides are TGTGCCAGCAGCGCCGGACTTACCTACGAGCAGTACTTC. Its translation: CASSAGLTYEQYF.